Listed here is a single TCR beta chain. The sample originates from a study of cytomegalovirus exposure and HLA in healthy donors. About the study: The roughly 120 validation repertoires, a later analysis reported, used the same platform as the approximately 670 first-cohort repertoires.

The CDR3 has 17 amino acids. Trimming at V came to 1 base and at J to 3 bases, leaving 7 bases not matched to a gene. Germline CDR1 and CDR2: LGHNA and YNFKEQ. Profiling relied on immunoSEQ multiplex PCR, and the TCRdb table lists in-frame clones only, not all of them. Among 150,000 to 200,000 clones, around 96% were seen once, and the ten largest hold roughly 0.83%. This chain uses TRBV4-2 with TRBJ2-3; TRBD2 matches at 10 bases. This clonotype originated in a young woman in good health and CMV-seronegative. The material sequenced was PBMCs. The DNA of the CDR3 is TGTGCCAGCAGCCAAGGAAACTCGGGACTAGCGACAGATACGCAGTATTTT. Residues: CASSQGNSGLATDTQYF.